This TCR beta chain originates from a study of PD-1 blockade in classical Hodgkin lymphoma. Time point noted: cycle 4 day 1 (C4D1), after 6 weeks of nivolumab. Every single patient, without exception, relapsed after autologous stem cell transplantation, and brentuximab vedotin exposure varied. Trimming at V came to 8 bases and at J to 3 bases, leaving 5 bases not matched to a gene. Germline-derived CDR1 and CDR2 are SEHNR and FQNEAQ (reference sequence). This CDR3 contains 15 residues. The data were produced by immunoSEQ multiplex PCR, yet TCRdb's version contains in-frame clones alone and is incomplete. This sample has approximately 52,000 clones, with around nine tenths found just once.

The gene calls are TRBV7-9 and TRBJ2-3, with 13 bases aligning to TRBD2. The source material was peripheral blood mononuclear cells (PBMCs), sampled before the fourth cycle of nivolumab. The clonotype was recovered from a human donor with classical Hodgkin lymphoma. The CDR3 DNA sequence: TGTGCCAGCCTGACTAGCGGGGGGACGACAGATACGCAGTATTTT. It yields the protein CASLTSGGTTDTQYF.